Sequencing of this TCR beta chain was carried out in a study of identical twins. Study results and caveats: Cross-sectional statistics underpinned the conclusions; the same donors were not followed.

In this sample, this clonotype turned up a few times. No antigen is known for it. Each cDNA held unique molecular identifiers, and template switching gave it a universal primer site. Via MiXCR, TCRdb re-called the 5' RACE reads, giving one row per CDR3 protein. The table has 250,000 to 350,000 distinct CDR3 sequences, about 8.1% seen once. No donor was unhealthy or non-Caucasian. The CDR3 is 13 amino acids. The germline V gene has CDR1 SGHAT and CDR2 FQNNGV. The V and J ends lost 4 bases and 7 bases respectively, with 10 bases between them. This sample was also put to use in a study of yellow fever vaccine responses in identical twins. That work adds: Each twin's T cell response to the vaccine was reported to look partly convergent and partly personalized.

The receptor was isolated from a woman in her late teens or twenties in good health. The sample taken for sequencing was memory (CD45RO+) T cells sorted from blood. The chain carries TRBV11-2 and TRBJ1-4; a weak D match, TRBD1 (6 bases). The chain's CDR3 is CASSSRGREKLFF. The CDR3 coding sequence is TGTGCCAGCAGCTCCAGGGGTCGTGAAAAACTGTTTTTT. The full variable domain, with the rest looked up from reference TRBV11-2 and TRBJ1-4, is EAGVAQSPRYKIIEKRQSVAFWCNPISGHATLYWYQQILGQGPKLLIQFQNNGVVDDSQLPKDRFSAERLKGVDSTLKIQPAKLEDSAVYLCASSSRGREKLFFGSGTQLSVL.